These T cell receptor beta chains were read from a single sample in a study of monozygotic twins with inflammatory bowel disease. TCRdb re-called the 5' RACE reads and shows each CDR3 protein once, DNA omitted. This sample's table reports more than 350,000 distinct CDR3 sequences. Sequencing used blood. These receptors came from a human donor with ulcerative colitis or Crohn's disease, or a healthy co-twin of an affected twin (not recorded which). The CDR3 runs from the conserved cysteine through the conserved F or W. Fields, in order: J gene, V gene, CDR3 protein.

>TRBJ2-3|TRBV5-1
CASSLVDAARGDTQYF
>TRBJ1-5|TRBV30
CAWSGTESNQPQHF
>TRBJ2-1|TRBV12-3/TRBV12-4
CASTHARGKEEQFF
>TRBJ2-1|TRBV4-1
CASSPEGGAGQGIFNEQFF
>TRBJ2-1|TRBV4-3
CASSQAYYSGSLHNEQFF
>TRBJ1-2|TRBV7-2
CASSLGLDAYYGYTF
>TRBJ2-2|TRBV7-2
CASSLEPATTGELFF
>TRBJ1-3|TRBV4-2
CASSRGEDARIYF
>TRBJ1-3|TRBV7-2
CASRADTGNTIYF
>TRBJ1-5|TRBV20-1
CSARQQRIDQPQHF
>TRBJ1-1|TRBV7-8
CASSLRRQLNTEAFF
>TRBJ2-2|TRBV28
CASSLAAGELFF
>TRBJ1-1|TRBV12-3/TRBV12-4
CASTPVQGFTEAFF
>TRBJ2-5|TRBV12-5
CASGLTSGGIDQETQYF
>TRBJ1-5|TRBV24-1
CATSDQDRGNQPQHF
>TRBJ1-2|TRBV29-1
CSVEPVNYGYTF
>TRBJ1-4|TRBV4-1
CASSQGAWANEKLFF
>TRBJ2-7|TRBV24-1
CATSDPTRAEEQYF
>TRBJ2-2|TRBV9
CASSAFRGRVGTGELFF
>TRBJ2-7|TRBV7-9
CASSLRASGTYEQYF
>TRBJ2-7|TRBV6-6
CASTQDTVEQYF
>TRBJ1-4|TRBV25-1
CASRPAANNGKLFF
>TRBJ2-3|TRBV20-1
CSARDLSDTQYF
>TRBJ1-4|TRBV5-1
CASSRGQGKEKLFF
>TRBJ2-3|TRBV7-2
CASSVALLLPTQYF
>TRBJ2-3|TRBV7-2
CASSVSGGAQYTQYF
>TRBJ2-1|TRBV4-2
CASSLSGTSAYNEQFF
>TRBJ2-1|TRBV7-2
CASSFGPAYNEQFF
>TRBJ1-5|TRBV4-3
CASSQESGQPQHF
>TRBJ2-1|TRBV5-6
CASSLATSGGGEQFF
>TRBJ2-1|TRBV30
CAWPRTGRSYNEQFF
>TRBJ2-2|TRBV11-2
CASSYRVTGELFF
>TRBJ2-7|TRBV4-1
CASSQGSGQAREYEQYF
>TRBJ2-7|TRBV28
CASSLRDRVYEQYF
>TRBJ1-1|TRBV6-2/TRBV6-3
CASSLSGRTEAFF
>TRBJ1-2|TRBV19
CASSRYGAIIGDYGYTF
>TRBJ2-2|TRBV5-1
CASSHLYRDGGELFF
>TRBJ1-2|TRBV6-2/TRBV6-3
CASSYWGPGAGTPRANYGYTF
>TRBJ2-1|TRBV25-1
CASSAPGGSLKNEQFF
>TRBJ1-2|TRBV25-1
CASSQTDLYGYTF
>TRBJ2-2|TRBV6-2/TRBV6-3
CASSSSLNTGELFF
>TRBJ2-1|TRBV6-1
CASSPRTRSYNEQFF
>TRBJ1-1|TRBV12-5
CASAFALNTEAFF
>TRBJ2-7|TRBV28
CASSLLGTAYEQYF
>TRBJ2-1|TRBV7-2
CASSLMGANSNEQFF
>TRBJ2-1|TRBV7-3
CASSLARQNEQFF